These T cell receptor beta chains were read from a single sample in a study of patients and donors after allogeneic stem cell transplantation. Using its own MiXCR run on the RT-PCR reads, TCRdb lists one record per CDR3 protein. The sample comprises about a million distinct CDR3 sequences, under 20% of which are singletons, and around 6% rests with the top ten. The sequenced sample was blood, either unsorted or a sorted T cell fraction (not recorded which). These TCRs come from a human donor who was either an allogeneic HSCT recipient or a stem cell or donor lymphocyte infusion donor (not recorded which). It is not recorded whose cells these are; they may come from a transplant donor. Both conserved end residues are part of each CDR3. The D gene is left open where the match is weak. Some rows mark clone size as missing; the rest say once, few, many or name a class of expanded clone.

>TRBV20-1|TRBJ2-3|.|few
TGCAGTGCTAGAGATCCGTTCGGGGGGCTCACAGATACGCAGTATTTT
CSARDPFGGLTDTQYF
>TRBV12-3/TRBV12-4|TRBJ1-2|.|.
TGTGCCAGCAGCCCACAGGTTTCTGGCTACACCTTC
CASSPQVSGYTF
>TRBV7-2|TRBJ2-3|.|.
TGTGCCAGCAGCCACGACTTGATGACCACAGATACGCAGTATTTT
CASSHDLMTTDTQYF
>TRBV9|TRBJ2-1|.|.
TGTGCCAGCAGCGGTAGCGGGACAGGCAATGAGCAGTTCTTC
CASSGSGTGNEQFF
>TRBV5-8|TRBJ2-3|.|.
TGTGCCAGCAGCTTGGATAGGGGCGGAAACTTCCACACAGATACGCAGTATTTT
CASSLDRGGNFHTDTQYF
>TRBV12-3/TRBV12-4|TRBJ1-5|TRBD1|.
TGTGCCAGCAGTGGGAATGGGGGGACAGGGAAGAGTCAGCCCCAGCATTTT
CASSGNGGTGKSQPQHF
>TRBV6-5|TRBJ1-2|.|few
TGTGCCAGCAGTTACTCAGGGCATACAAACTATGGCTACACCTTC
CASSYSGHTNYGYTF
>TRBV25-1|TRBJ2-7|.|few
TGTGCCAGCATAGCTCCCAGCGGTCCCTACGAGCAGTACTTC
CASIAPSGPYEQYF
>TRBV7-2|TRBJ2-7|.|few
TGTGCCAGCAGCTTTGTCGGCGGGGTCAATAAGCAGTACTTC
CASSFVGGVNKQYF
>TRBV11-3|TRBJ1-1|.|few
TGTGCCAGCAGCTTAGATTATCCTGAAGCTTTCTTT
CASSLDYPEAFF
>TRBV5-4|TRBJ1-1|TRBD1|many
TGTGCCAGCAGCTTGAGAGGGGGCCCGGAGGCTTTCTTT
CASSLRGGPEAFF
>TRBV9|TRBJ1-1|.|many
TGTGCCAGCAGCGTAGTGCAGGGCACTGAAGCTTTCTTT
CASSVVQGTEAFF
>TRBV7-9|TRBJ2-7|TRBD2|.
TGTGCCAGCAGCTTAGCGGTGGGGGGGGACGAGCAGTACTTC
CASSLAVGGDEQYF
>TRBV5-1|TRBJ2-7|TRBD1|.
TGCGCCAGCAGCTTTTTGGACAGGGATTACGAGCAGTACTTC
CASSFLDRDYEQYF
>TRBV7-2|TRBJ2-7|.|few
TGTGCCAGCAGCCGAGGGGGGACGAACTATTACGAGCAGTACTTC
CASSRGGTNYYEQYF
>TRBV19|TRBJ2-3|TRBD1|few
TGTGCCAGTAACGCCGGACAGGGGTACGATACGCAGTATTTT
CASNAGQGYDTQYF
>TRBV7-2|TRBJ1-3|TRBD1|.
TGTGCCAGCAGCTTAAGGGGACAGGGGTACACCATATATTTT
CASSLRGQGYTIYF
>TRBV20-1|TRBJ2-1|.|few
TGCAGTGCTAGGCCGACTACAGGCTCCTACAATGAGCAGTTCTTC
CSARPTTGSYNEQFF
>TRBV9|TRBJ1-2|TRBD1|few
TGTGCCAGCAGCCAAGGGGGGACAGGGAGGCGAGATGGCTACACCTTC
CASSQGGTGRRDGYTF
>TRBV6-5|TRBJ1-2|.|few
TGTGCCAGCAGTTACTCGAGTAGAGCTAACTATGGCTACACCTTC
CASSYSSRANYGYTF
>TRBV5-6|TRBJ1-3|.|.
TGTGCCAGCAGCCCTGGGTTCCCCAGGGCAGGAAACACCATATATTTT
CASSPGFPRAGNTIYF
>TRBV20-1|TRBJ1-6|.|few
TGCAGTGCTAGAGAGGCAGGGTCAAGGAGTTCACCCCTCCACTTT
CSAREAGSRSSPLHF
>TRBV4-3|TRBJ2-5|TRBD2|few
TGCGCCAGCAGCCAGAGGGCAAGCGGGGGGGTTAAAGTGGAGACCCAGTACTTC
CASSQRASGGVKVETQYF
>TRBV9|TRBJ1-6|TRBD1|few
TGTGCCAGCAGCGGGGGGACAGGAGATTCACCCCTCCACTTT
CASSGGTGDSPLHF
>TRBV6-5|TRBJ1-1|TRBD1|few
TGTGCCAGCAGTTACCCCGACAGGGCTGGGAACACTGAAGCTTTCTTT
CASSYPDRAGNTEAFF
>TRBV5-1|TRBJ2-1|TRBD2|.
TGCGCCAGCAGCCCGACTAGCGGGGGGCTCAATGAGCAGTTCTTC
CASSPTSGGLNEQFF
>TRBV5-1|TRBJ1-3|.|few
TGCGCCAGCGCATCGACAGGCGTCCTCTCTGGAAACACCATATATTTT
CASASTGVLSGNTIYF
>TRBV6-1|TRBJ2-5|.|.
TGTGCCAGCAGTCGGGGGAACACCTTCCAAGAGACCCAGTACTTC
CASSRGNTFQETQYF
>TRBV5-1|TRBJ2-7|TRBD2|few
TGCGCCAGCAGCCCTGACACCGGCGGGACTAGCGTTACCTACGAGCAGTACTTC
CASSPDTGGTSVTYEQYF
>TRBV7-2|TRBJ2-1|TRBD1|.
TGTGCCAGCGAGCACAGGGGGGCCTACAATGAGCAGTTCTTC
CASEHRGAYNEQFF
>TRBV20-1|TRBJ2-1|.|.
TGCAGTGCTAGAATGCCGGTAGGGGGGGGCTACAACCACAATGAGCAGTTCTTC
CSARMPVGGGYNHNEQFF
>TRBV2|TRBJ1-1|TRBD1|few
TGTGCCAGCACCGGGACAGGACGGAACACTGAAGCTTTCTTT
CASTGTGRNTEAFF
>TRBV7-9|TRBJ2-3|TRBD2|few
TGTGCCAGCAGCTTTGCCAGCGGGAGCGCAGATACGCAGTATTTT
CASSFASGSADTQYF
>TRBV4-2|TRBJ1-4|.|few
TGTGCCAGCAGCCAACCGGCCGGACGCGAAAAACTGTTTTTT
CASSQPAGREKLFF
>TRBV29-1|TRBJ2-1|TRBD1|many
TGCAGCGTAGCGGACAGGGGGAATGAGCAGTTCTTC
CSVADRGNEQFF
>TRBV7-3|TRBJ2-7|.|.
TGTGCCAGCAGCTTAACGGTTGGGACCTACGAGCAGTACTTC
CASSLTVGTYEQYF
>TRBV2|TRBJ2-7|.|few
TGTGCCAGCAGTGAATCCCCAGGAACCTACGAGCAGTACTTC
CASSESPGTYEQYF
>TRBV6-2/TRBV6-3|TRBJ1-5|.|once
TGTGCCAGCAGTTACCCAGGGGTCGGCAATCAGCCCCAGCATTTT
CASSYPGVGNQPQHF
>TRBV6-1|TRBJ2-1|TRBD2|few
TGTGCCAGCAACTCCCCTGGCGGGAGGGAGTACAATGAGCAGTTCTTC
CASNSPGGREYNEQFF
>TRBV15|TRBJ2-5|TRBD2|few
TGTGCCACCAGCCGCAAAGCGGGGGGCCAAGAGACCCAGTACTTC
CATSRKAGGQETQYF
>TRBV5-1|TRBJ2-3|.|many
TGCGCCAGCAGCTTACCTGGCGATACGCAGTATTTT
CASSLPGDTQYF
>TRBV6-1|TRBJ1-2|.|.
TGTGCCAAACGGGGTCTGCGAGGCTACACCTTC
CAKRGLRGYTF
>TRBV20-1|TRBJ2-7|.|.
TGCAGTGCTAGCCCTTTCAGGGGTTACGAGCAGTACTTC
CSASPFRGYEQYF
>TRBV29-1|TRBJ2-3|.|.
TGCAGCGTTGCCGTGTCCCAGGGCACAGATACGCAGTATTTT
CSVAVSQGTDTQYF
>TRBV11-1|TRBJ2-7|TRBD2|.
TGTGCCAGCAGCTTAACCCCTGTGGGGACTAGCGACCGCTCCTACGAGCAGTACTTC
CASSLTPVGTSDRSYEQYF
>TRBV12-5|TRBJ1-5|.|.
TGTGCTAGTGGTCCCGGGGTGACCCAGCCCCAGCATTTT
CASGPGVTQPQHF
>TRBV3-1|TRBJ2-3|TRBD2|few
TGTGCCAGCAGCCAAGATGTGGGACTAGTAACCACAGATACGCAGTATTTT
CASSQDVGLVTTDTQYF
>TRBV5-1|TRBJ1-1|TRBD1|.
TGCGCCAGCAGCTCGACAGGGGGTATTGAAGCTTTCTTT
CASSSTGGIEAFF
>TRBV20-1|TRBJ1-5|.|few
TGCAGTGCTAGAGATTTGGAAAGGGTTGACAATCAGCCCCAGCATTTT
CSARDLERVDNQPQHF
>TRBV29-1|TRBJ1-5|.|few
TGCAGCGTTGTTGTCGGGGGGGATCAGCCCCAGCATTTT
CSVVVGGDQPQHF
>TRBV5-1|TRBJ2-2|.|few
TGCGCCAGCAGCAAACCGGGTAACACCGGGGAGCTGTTTTTT
CASSKPGNTGELFF
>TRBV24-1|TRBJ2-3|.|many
TGTGCCACCAGTGATTTTGGCCGGTCCACCACAGATACGCAGTATTTT
CATSDFGRSTTDTQYF
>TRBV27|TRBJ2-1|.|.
TGTGCCAGCAGTCGGTCAGGGGCTAAACGGAATGAGCAGTTCTTC
CASSRSGAKRNEQFF
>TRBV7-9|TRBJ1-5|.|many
TGTGCCAGCAGCTTAGGTACAGGTACGAATCAGCCCCAGCATTTT
CASSLGTGTNQPQHF
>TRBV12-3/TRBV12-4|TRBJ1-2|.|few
TGTGCCAGCAGTTTCCCCGAGAAGTATGGCTACACCTTC
CASSFPEKYGYTF
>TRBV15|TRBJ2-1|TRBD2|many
TGTGCCACCAGCAGAGATATAACTAGCGGTATGAGCTCCTACAATGAGCAGTTCTTC
CATSRDITSGMSSYNEQFF
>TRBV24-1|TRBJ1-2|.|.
TGTGCCACCAGTGACAGGTTGGGGTATGGCTACACCTTC
CATSDRLGYGYTF
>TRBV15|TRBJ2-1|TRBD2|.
TGTGCCACCAGCAGAGCGCTAGCGGGGGGCCCGGGCAATGAGCAGTTCTTC
CATSRALAGGPGNEQFF
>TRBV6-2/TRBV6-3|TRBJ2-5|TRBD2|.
TGTGCCAGCAGATTGACCGGGGGGGCGGGCAGGACCCAGTACTTC
CASRLTGGAGRTQYF